This T cell receptor beta chain was retrieved from a study of cytomegalovirus exposure and HLA in healthy donors. General observations from the study: Later on, a genetic analysis was performed. It linked a missense variant in DCLRE1C with V- and J-gene trimming of TCR beta.

PCR used 60 Vbeta primers and 13 Jbeta primers. The table came from immunoSEQ multiplex PCR; TCRdb's copy has only in-frame clones and leaves some out. The sample carries some 160,000 clones, roughly 79% recorded once. The germline CDR1 and CDR2 sequences are SGHDT and YYEEEE. The CDR3 has 15 residues. V shed 0 bases and J shed 3 bases, with 10 bases lying between them. As for this clone: The target antigen is unknown.

The sequencing sample was made of PBMCs. The receptor's source is a man between 35 and 55 years old in good health and CMV-seronegative. The rearrangement joins TRBV5-6 to TRBJ2-1, with a tentative D call TRBD2 (6 bases). This chain's CDR3 is CASSLVASVYNEQFF. For the CDR3, the DNA is TGTGCCAGCAGCTTGGTCGCTAGCGTCTACAATGAGCAGTTCTTC.